This TCR beta chain is drawn from a study of cytomegalovirus exposure and HLA in healthy donors. As for the study in general: An earlier analysis identified 95 million to 120 million unique TCR beta sequences in approximately 170 million T cells.

This CDR3 is 14 amino acids long. Germline V CDR1 and CDR2: SGHTA, FQGTGA. The V gene lost 5 bases and the J gene lost 6 bases, with 14 bases spanning the gap. Worth noting for this clone: The antigen remains undetermined.

Study observations and caveats: Analysis performed later found roughly 17,000 TCR beta sequences associated with HLA alleles at 0.05 false discovery rate.

In the PCR, 60 Vbeta and 13 Jbeta primers were used. Profiling relied on immunoSEQ multiplex PCR, and the TCRdb table lists in-frame clones only, not all of them. The sample yields 140,000 to 150,000 clones, 80% seen once. The receptor was isolated from a man aged 40-55 years in good health and CMV-seronegative. The V and J genes are TRBV7-3 and TRBJ2-1, with D possibly TRBD1 on 6 matching bases. Material for sequencing was PBMCs. The CDR3 protein is CASSPGQPGNEQFF. The CDR3 region has the DNA TGTGCCAGCAGCCCGGGACAACCGGGCAATGAGCAGTTCTTC. Supplemented by reference TRBV7-3 and TRBJ2-1, the full variable domain reads GAGVSQTPSNKVTEKGKYVELRCDPISGHTALYWYRQSLGQGPEFLIYFQGTGAADDSGLPNDRFFAVRPEGSVSTLKIQRTERGDSAVYLCASSPGQPGNEQFFGPGTRLTVL.